The present T cell receptor (beta chain) was sequenced within a study of blood T cells in healthy people across ages. Together with a sample-barcoded 5' primer, a J-beta primer mix was included in a second PCR lasting about 6 to 11 cycles. TCRdb redid the calling of the 5' RACE reads with MiXCR, one entry per CDR3 protein. The sample has 1.5 million to 2 million distinct CDR3 sequences, 40% to 55% seen once. This CDR3 has 13 amino acids. Germline V gives CDR1 LNHNV, CDR2 YYDKDF (reference sequence). V shed 6 bases and J shed 5 bases, with 14 bases lying between them. The sequence came from a woman in her 40s in good health. Specimen: blood. This chain uses TRBV15 with TRBJ2-7; tentative D call: TRBD1 (6 bases). The CDR3 loop is CATSIRRGDEQYF. The CDR3 bases are TGTGCCACCAGTATACGCAGGGGAGACGAGCAGTACTTC.